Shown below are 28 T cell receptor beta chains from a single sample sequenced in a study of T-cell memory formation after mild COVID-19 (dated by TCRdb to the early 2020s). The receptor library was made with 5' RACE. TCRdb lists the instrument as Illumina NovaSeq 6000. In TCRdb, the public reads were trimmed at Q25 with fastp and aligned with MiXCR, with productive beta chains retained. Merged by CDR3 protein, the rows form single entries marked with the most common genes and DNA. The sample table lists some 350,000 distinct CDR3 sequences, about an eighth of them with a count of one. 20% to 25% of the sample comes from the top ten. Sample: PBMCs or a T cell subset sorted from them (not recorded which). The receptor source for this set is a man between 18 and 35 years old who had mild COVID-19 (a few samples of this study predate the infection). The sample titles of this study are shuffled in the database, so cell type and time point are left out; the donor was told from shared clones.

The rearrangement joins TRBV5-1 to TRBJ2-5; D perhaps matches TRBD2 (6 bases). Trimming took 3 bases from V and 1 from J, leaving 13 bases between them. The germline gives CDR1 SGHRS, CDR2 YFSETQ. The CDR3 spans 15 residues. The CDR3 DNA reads TGCGCCAGCAGCTCCGGGACTCATAGCCAAGAGACCCAGTACTTC. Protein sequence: CASSSGTHSQETQYF.

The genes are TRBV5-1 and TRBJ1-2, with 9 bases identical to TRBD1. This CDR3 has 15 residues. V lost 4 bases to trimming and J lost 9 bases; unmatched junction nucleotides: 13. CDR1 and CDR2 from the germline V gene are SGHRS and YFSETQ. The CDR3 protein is CASSPTGTGTISYTF. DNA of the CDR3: TGCGCCAGCAGCCCTACCGGGACAGGGACGATTAGCTACACCTTC.

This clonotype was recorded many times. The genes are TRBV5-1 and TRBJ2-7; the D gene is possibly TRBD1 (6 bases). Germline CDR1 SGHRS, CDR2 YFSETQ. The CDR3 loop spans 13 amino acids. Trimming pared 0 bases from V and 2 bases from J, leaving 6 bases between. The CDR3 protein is CASSLDRAYEQYF. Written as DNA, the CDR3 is TGCGCCAGCAGCTTGGACAGGGCCTACGAGCAGTACTTC.

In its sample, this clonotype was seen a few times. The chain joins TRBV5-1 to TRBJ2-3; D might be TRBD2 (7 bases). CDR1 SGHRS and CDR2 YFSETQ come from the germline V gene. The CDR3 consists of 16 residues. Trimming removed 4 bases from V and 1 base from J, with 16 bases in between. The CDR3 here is CASSPPPGGRTDTQYF. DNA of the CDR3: TGCGCCAGCAGCCCCCCCCCCGGGGGGCGCACAGATACGCAGTATTTT.

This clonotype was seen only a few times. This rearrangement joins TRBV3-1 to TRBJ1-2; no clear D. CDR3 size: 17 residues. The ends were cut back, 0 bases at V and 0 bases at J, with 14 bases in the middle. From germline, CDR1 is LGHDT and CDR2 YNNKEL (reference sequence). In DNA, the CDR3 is TGTGCCAGCAGCCAAGAGAGTCAGGCAATTACTAACTATGGCTACACCTTC. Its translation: CASSQESQAITNYGYTF.

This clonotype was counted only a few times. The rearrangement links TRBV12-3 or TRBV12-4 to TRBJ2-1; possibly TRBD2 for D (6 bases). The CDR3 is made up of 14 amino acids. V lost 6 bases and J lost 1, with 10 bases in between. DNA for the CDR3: TGTGCCAGCAGATCCCGGGGGTCCTACAATGAGCAGTTCTTC. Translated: CASRSRGSYNEQFF.

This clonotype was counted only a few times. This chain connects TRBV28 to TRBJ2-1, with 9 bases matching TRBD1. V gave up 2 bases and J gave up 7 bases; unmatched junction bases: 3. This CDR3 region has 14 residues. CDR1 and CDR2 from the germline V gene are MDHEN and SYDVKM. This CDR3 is CASSLRDRANEQFF. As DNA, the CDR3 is TGTGCCAGCAGTTTAAGGGACAGGGCAAATGAGCAGTTCTTC.

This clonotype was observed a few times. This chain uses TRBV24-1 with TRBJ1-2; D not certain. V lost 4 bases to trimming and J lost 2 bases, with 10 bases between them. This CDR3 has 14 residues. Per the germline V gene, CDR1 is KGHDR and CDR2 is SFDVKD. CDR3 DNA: TGTGCCACCAGTGACGGCAGGCTAAACTATGGCTACACCTTC. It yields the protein CATSDGRLNYGYTF.

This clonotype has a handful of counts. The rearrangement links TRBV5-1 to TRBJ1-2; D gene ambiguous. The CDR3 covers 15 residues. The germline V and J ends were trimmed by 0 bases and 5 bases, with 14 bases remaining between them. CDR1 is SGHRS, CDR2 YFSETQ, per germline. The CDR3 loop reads CASSLAQPRRYGYTF. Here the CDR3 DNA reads TGCGCCAGCAGCTTGGCGCAGCCGCGGAGGTATGGCTACACCTTC. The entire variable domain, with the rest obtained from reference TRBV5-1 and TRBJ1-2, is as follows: KAGVTQTPRYLIKTRGQQVTLSCSPISGHRSVSWYQQTPGQGLQFLFEYFSETQRNKGNFPGRFSGRQFSNSRSEMNVSTLELGDSALYLCASSLAQPRRYGYTFGSGTRLTVV.

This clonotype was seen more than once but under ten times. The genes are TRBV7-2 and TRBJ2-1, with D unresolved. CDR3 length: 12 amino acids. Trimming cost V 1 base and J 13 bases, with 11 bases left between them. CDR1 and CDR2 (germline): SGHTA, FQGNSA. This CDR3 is CASSLVPPLQFF. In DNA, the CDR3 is TGTGCCAGCAGCTTAGTACCACCCCTCCAGTTCTTC. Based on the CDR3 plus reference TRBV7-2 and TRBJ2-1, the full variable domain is GAGVSQSPSNKVTEKGKDVELRCDPISGHTALYWYRQSLGQGLEFLIYFQGNSAPDKSGLPSDRFSAERTGGSVSTLTIQRTQQEDSAVYLCASSLVPPLQFFGPGTRLTVL.

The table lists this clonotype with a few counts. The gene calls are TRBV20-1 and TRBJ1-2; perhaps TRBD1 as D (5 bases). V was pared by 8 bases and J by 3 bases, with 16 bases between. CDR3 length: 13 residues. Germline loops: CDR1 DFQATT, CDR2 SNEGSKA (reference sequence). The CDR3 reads CSQPRDGDYGYTF. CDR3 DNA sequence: TGCAGTCAACCCCGGGACGGCGACTATGGCTACACCTTC.

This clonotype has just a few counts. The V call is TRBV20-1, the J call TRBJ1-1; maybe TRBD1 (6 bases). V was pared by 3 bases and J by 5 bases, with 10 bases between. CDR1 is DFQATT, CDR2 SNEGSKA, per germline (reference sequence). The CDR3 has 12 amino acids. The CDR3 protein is CSASGGATEAFF. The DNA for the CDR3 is TGCAGTGCTAGTGGGGGCGCGACTGAAGCTTTCTTT.

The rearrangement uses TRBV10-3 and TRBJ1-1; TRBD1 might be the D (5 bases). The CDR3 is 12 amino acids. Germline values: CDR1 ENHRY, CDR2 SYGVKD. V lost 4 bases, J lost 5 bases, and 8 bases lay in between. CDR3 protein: CAISVEGTEAFF. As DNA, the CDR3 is TGTGCCATCAGTGTGGAGGGGACTGAAGCTTTCTTT.

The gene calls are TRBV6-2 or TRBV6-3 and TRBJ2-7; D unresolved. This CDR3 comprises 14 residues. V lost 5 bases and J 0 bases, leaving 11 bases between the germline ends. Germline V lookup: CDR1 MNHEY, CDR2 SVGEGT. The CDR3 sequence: CASSISTTSYEQYV. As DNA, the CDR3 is TGTGCCAGCAGTATCTCAACGACCTCCTACGAGCAGTACGTC.

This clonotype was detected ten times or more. The CDR3 sequence: CASSYSLHVSSYNEQFF. CDR3 in DNA: TGTGCCAGCAGTTACTCCCTCCATGTGAGCTCCTACAATGAGCAGTTCTTC. The gene calls are TRBV6-5 and TRBJ2-1, with D uncertain. Trimming shortened V by 0 bases and J by 0 bases, and 12 bases separated the two germline ends. CDR1 and CDR2 (germline): MNHEY, SVGAGI. The CDR3 is 17 amino acids.

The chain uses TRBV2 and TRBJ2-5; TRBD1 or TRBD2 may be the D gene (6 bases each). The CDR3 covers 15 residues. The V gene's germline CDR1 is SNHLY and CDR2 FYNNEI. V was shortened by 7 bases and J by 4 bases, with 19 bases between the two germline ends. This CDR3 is CASILGPEGGETQYF. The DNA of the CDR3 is TGTGCCAGCATTCTTGGGCCGGAGGGGGGAGAGACCCAGTACTTC. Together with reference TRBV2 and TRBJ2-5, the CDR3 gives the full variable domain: EPEVTQTPSHQVTQMGQEVILRCVPISNHLYFYWYRQILGQKVEFLVSFYNNEISEKSEIFDDQFSVERPDGSNFTLKIRSTKLEDSAMYFCASILGPEGGETQYFGPGTRLLVL.

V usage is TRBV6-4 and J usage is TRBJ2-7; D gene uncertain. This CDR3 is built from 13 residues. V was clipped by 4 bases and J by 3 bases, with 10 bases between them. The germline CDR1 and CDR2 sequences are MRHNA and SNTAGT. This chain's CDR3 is CASSGLPFYEQYF. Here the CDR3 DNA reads TGTGCCAGCAGTGGCCTCCCCTTCTACGAGCAGTACTTC.

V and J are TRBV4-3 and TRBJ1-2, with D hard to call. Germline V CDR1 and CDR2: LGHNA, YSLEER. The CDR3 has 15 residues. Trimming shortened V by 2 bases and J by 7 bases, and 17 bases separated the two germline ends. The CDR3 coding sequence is TGCGCCAGCAGCCAATCCTCAGCCGGTGAAGCTGGCTACACCTTC. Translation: CASSQSSAGEAGYTF.

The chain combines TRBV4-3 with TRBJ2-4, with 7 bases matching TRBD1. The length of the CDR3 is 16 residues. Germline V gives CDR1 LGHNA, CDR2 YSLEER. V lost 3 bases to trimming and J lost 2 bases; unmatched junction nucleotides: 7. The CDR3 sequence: CASSQAQGSSKNIQYF. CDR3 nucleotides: TGCGCCAGCAGCCAGGCACAGGGGTCCTCCAAAAACATTCAGTACTTC.

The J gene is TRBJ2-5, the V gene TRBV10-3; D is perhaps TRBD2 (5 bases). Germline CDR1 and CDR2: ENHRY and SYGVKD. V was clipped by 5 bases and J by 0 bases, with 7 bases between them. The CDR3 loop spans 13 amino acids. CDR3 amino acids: CAISSRDQETQYF. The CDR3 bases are TGTGCCATCAGTTCGCGGGACCAAGAGACCCAGTACTTC.

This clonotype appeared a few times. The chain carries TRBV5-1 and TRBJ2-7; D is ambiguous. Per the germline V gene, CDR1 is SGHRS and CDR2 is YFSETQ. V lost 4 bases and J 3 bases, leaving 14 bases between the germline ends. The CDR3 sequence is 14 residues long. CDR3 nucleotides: TGCGCCAGCAGCGAAGGACCGAGTGACTACGAGCAGTACGTC. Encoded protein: CASSEGPSDYEQYV.

CDR3 bases: TGTGCCAGCAGACACTCCTACCAGGACACTGAAGCTTTCTTT. This sequence encodes CASRHSYQDTEAFF. V and J are TRBV13 and TRBJ1-1; the D is unclear. CDR3 length equals 14 residues. V lost 6 bases, J lost 3 bases, and 14 bases lay in between. Per the germline V gene, CDR1 is PRHDT and CDR2 is FYEKMQ (reference sequence).

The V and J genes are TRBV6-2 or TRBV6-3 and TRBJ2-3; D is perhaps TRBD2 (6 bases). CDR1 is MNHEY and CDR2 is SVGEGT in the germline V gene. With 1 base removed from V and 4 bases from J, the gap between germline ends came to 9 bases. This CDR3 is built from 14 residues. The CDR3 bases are TGTGCCAGCAGTTACTTACTAGCTCCAGATACGCAGTATTTT. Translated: CASSYLLAPDTQYF.

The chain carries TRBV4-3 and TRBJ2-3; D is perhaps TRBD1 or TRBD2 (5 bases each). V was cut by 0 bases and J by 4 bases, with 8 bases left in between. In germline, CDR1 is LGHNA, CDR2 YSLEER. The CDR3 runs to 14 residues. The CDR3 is CASSQEEGSDTQYF. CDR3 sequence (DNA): TGCGCCAGCAGCCAAGAAGAGGGGTCAGATACGCAGTATTTT.

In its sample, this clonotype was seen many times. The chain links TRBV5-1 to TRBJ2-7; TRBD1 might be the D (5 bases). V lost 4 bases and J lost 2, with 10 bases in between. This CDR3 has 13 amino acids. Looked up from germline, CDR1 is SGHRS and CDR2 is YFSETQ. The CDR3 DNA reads TGCGCCAGCAGCCGATCGACAGCCTACGAGCAGTACTTC. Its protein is CASSRSTAYEQYF.

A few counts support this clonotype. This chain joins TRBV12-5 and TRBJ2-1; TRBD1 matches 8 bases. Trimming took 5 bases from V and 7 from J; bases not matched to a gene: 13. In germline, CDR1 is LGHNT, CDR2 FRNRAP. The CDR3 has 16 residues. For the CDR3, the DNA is TGTGCTAGTGGTAACCCCGGGACAGGAACACGGAATGAGCAGTTCTTC. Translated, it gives CASGNPGTGTRNEQFF.

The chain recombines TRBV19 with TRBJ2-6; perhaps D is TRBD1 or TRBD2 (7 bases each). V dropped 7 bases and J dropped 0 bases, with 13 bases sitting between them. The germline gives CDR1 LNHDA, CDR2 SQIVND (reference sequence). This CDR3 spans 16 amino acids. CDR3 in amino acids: CASTPGGASGANVLTF. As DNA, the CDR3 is TGTGCCAGTACCCCAGGGGGGGCCTCTGGGGCCAACGTCCTGACTTTC.

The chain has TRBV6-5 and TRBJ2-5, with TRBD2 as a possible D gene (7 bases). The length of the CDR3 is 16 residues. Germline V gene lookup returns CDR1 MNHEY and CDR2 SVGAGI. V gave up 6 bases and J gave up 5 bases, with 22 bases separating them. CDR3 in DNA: TGTGCCAGCAGCCCGTGGGGGGGGGCCGTCTGGGAGACCCAGTACTTC. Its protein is CASSPWGGAVWETQYF.